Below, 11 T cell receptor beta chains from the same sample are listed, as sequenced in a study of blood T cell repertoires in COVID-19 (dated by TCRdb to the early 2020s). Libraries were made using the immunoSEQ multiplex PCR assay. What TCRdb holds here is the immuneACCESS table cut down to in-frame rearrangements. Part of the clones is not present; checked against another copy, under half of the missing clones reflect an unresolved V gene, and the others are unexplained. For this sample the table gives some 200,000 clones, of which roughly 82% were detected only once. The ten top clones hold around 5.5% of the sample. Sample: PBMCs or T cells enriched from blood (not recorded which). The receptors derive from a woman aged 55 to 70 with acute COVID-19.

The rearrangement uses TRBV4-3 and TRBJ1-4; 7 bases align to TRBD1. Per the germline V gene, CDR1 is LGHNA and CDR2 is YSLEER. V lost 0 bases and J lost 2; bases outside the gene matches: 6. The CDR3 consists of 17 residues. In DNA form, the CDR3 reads TGCGCCAGCAGCCAAGATCCAGGGGGGAAGACTAATGAAAAACTGTTTTTT. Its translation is CASSQDPGGKTNEKLFF.

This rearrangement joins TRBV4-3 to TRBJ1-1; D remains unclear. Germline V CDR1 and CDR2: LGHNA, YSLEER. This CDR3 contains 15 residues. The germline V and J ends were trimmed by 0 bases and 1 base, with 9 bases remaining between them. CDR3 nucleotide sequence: TGCGCCAGCAGCCAAGATATCCGTAAGAACACTGAAGCTTTCTTT. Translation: CASSQDIRKNTEAFF.

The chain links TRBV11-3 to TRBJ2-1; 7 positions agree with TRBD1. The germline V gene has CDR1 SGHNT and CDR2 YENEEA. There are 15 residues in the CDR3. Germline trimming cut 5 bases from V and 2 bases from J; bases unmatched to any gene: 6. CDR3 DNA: TGTGCCAGCAGCCCCGGGACAGCCACCTACAATGAGCAGTTCTTC. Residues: CASSPGTATYNEQFF.

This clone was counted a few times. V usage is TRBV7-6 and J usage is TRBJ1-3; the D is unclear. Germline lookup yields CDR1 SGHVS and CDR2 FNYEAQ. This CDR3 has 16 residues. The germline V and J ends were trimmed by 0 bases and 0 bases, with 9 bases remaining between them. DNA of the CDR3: TGTGCCAGCAGCTTAGCGCTGGGCCACTCTGGAAACACCATATATTTT. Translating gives CASSLALGHSGNTIYF. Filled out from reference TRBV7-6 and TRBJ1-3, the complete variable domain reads GAGVSQSPRYKVTKRGQDVALRCDPISGHVSLYWYRQALGQGPEFLTYFNYEAQQDKSGLPNDRFSAERPEGSISTLTIQRTEQRDSAMYRCASSLALGHSGNTIYFGEGSWLTVV.

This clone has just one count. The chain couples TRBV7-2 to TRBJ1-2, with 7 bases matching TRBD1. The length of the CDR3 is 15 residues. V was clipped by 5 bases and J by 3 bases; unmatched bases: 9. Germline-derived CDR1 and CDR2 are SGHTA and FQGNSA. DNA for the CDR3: TGTGCCAGCAGCCCTCTCGGGACAGTTGACTATGGCTACACCTTC. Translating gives CASSPLGTVDYGYTF.

CDR3 sequence reads: CASSSGGMTEAFF. The CDR3 DNA sequence: TGTGCCAGCAGCTCAGGGGGCATGACTGAAGCTTTCTTT. The chain uses TRBV7-9 and TRBJ1-1, with 8 bases identical to TRBD1. CDR1 and CDR2 from the germline V gene are SEHNR and FQNEAQ (reference sequence). V was clipped by 4 bases and J by 5 bases; unmatched bases: 3. The CDR3 extends over 13 amino acids.

CDR3 protein: CASSFGGASEKLFF. The DNA for the CDR3 is TGTGCCAGCAGCTTTGGGGGGGCGTCTGAAAAACTGTTTTTT. The rearrangement uses TRBV7-2 and TRBJ1-4; D is possibly TRBD1 (6 bases). The CDR3 has 14 amino acids. CDR1 SGHTA and CDR2 FQGNSA come from the germline V gene. V was trimmed by 3 bases and J by 7 bases, leaving 12 bases between them.

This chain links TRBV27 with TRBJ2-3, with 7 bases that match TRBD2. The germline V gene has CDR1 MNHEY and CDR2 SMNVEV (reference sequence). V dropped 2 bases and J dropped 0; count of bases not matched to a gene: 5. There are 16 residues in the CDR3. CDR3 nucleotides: TGTGCCAGCAGTTTACGTGGGGGGGGTAGCACAGATACGCAGTATTTT. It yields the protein CASSLRGGGSTDTQYF.

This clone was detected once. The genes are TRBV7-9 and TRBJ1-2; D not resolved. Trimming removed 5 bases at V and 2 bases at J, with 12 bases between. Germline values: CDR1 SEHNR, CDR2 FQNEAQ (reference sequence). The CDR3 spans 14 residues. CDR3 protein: CASSPDWSNYGYTF. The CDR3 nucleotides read TGTGCCAGCAGCCCCGACTGGAGCAACTATGGCTACACCTTC.

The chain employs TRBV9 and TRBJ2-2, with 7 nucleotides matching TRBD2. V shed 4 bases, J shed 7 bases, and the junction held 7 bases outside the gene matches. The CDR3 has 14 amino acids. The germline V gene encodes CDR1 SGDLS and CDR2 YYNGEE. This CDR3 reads CASSPWAGVGELFF. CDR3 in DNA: TGTGCCAGCAGCCCCTGGGCGGGAGTCGGGGAGCTGTTTTTT.

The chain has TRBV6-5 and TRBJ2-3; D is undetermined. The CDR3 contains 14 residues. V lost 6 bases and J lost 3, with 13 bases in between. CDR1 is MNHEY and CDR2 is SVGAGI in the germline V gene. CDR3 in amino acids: CASRKGFGTDTQYF. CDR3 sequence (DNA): TGTGCCAGCAGGAAAGGATTCGGGACAGATACGCAGTATTTT.